Listed below are T cell receptor beta chains from one sample, sequenced in a study of blood T cells in healthy people across ages. TCRdb analysed the 5' RACE reads with MiXCR anew, one entry per CDR3 protein. This sample has about 780,000 distinct CDR3 sequences, with around 45% found just once. Sequences were obtained from blood. These receptor sequences come from a man at least 80 years old in good health. The CDR3 runs from the conserved cysteine through the conserved F or W. The D gene is left open where the match is weak. Not all rows give a size; the values are once, few, many and, for expanded clones, a class.

V: TRBV7-8
J: TRBJ2-1
D: TRBD1
size: .
CDR3: CASSFPGQGAYNEQFF
DNA: TGTGCCAGCAGCTTCCCGGGACAGGGGGCCTACAATGAGCAGTTCTTC

V: TRBV7-2
J: TRBJ2-3
D: TRBD2
size: .
CDR3: CASSSGLAGVSDTQYF
DNA: TGTGCCAGCAGCTCGGGACTAGCGGGAGTCTCAGATACGCAGTATTTT

V: TRBV6-2/TRBV6-3
J: TRBJ2-7
D: .
size: .
CDR3: CASSWIPGRGAFSYEQYF
DNA: TGTGCCAGCAGTTGGATTCCGGGACGGGGGGCTTTCTCCTACGAGCAGTACTTC

V: TRBV4-1
J: TRBJ2-2
D: .
size: .
CDR3: CASSFRGSNTGELFF
DNA: TGCGCCAGCAGCTTCCGAGGATCGAACACCGGGGAGCTGTTTTTT

V: TRBV20-1
J: TRBJ1-4
D: .
size: .
CDR3: CSASAGEKLFF
DNA: TGCAGTGCTAGTGCGGGAGAAAAACTGTTTTTT

V: TRBV20-1
J: TRBJ2-7
D: TRBD1
size: .
CDR3: CSARAGTGTYEQYF
DNA: TGCAGTGCTAGAGCCGGGACAGGGACCTACGAGCAGTACTTC

V: TRBV3-1
J: TRBJ2-7
D: .
size: .
CDR3: CASSQRLAPYEQYF
DNA: TGTGCCAGCAGCCAGAGGCTAGCCCCCTACGAGCAGTACTTC

V: TRBV29-1
J: TRBJ2-3
D: TRBD2
size: .
CDR3: CSVEGGGRVADTQYF
DNA: TGCAGCGTTGAAGGGGGCGGGAGAGTGGCAGATACGCAGTATTTT

V: TRBV12-3/TRBV12-4
J: TRBJ2-3
D: .
size: .
CDR3: CASSRVGIDTQYF
DNA: TGTGCCAGCAGCAGAGTTGGGATAGATACGCAGTATTTT

V: TRBV20-1
J: TRBJ1-5
D: TRBD1
size: few
CDR3: CSARAGTGSNQPQHF
DNA: TGCAGTGCTAGAGCCGGGACAGGGAGCAATCAGCCCCAGCATTTT

V: TRBV12-3/TRBV12-4
J: TRBJ2-3
D: .
size: .
CDR3: CASSFGTITDTQYF
DNA: TGTGCCAGCAGCTTTGGGACGATCACAGATACGCAGTATTTT

V: TRBV29-1
J: TRBJ2-2
D: TRBD1
size: .
CDR3: CSANRGMNTGELFF
DNA: TGCAGCGCCAACAGGGGGATGAACACCGGGGAGCTGTTTTTT

V: TRBV10-3
J: TRBJ2-1
D: .
size: .
CDR3: CAINEGESYNEQFF
DNA: TGTGCCATCAACGAGGGGGAATCCTACAATGAGCAGTTCTTC

V: TRBV5-6
J: TRBJ2-5
D: .
size: .
CDR3: CASSFLMEGAGETQYF
DNA: TGTGCCAGCAGCTTTTTGATGGAAGGGGCTGGGGAGACCCAGTACTTC

V: TRBV24-1
J: TRBJ2-1
D: .
size: many
CDR3: CATRKDGNSYNEQFF
DNA: TGTGCCACCAGGAAAGACGGGAATTCCTACAATGAGCAGTTCTTC

V: TRBV12-3/TRBV12-4
J: TRBJ2-3
D: TRBD2
size: .
CDR3: CASSLGGAGGLNTQYF
DNA: TGTGCCAGCAGTTTAGGGGGAGCGGGAGGCCTGAATACGCAGTATTTT

V: TRBV10-3
J: TRBJ2-3
D: .
size: .
CDR3: CAISESDTSTDTQYF
DNA: TGTGCCATCAGTGAGTCAGACACCAGCACAGATACGCAGTATTTT

V: TRBV3-1
J: TRBJ1-1
D: .
size: .
CDR3: CASSQDLSSFGTEAFF
DNA: TGTGCCAGCAGCCAAGATTTGTCCTCCTTCGGCACTGAAGCTTTCTTT

V: TRBV18
J: TRBJ2-1
D: TRBD2
size: .
CDR3: CASSPLAGQLENEQFF
DNA: TGTGCCAGCTCACCACTAGCGGGACAACTAGAGAATGAGCAGTTCTTC

V: TRBV5-4
J: TRBJ1-6
D: .
size: few
CDR3: CASSLQQGRDSPLHF
DNA: TGTGCCAGCAGCTTGCAGCAGGGACGAGATTCACCCCTCCACTTT

V: TRBV4-1
J: TRBJ2-1
D: TRBD2
size: few
CDR3: CASSQDHGASGSNEQFF
DNA: TGCGCCAGCAGCCAAGATCATGGGGCTAGCGGGAGTAATGAGCAGTTCTTC

V: TRBV30
J: TRBJ2-5
D: .
size: .
CDR3: CTWSVQETQYF
DNA: TGTACCTGGAGTGTACAGGAGACCCAGTACTTC